These 23 T cell receptor beta chains originate from one sample sequenced in a study of beta chain features in type 1 diabetes. Every isolated RNA sample was fully reverse transcribed, so sequencing captured expressed TCRB transcripts. Data came from immunoSEQ multiplex PCR; TCRdb stores just in-frame clones and leaves some out. The table lists hundreds of thousands of clones, approximately 31% of them singletons. Sequenced material: naive CD4+ T cells from blood. Receptor source: a man between 18 and 35 years old in good health.

The chain is built from TRBV27 and TRBJ2-1, with D perhaps given as TRBD1 or TRBD2 (5 bases each). Germline-derived CDR1 and CDR2 are MNHEY and SMNVEV (reference sequence). The length of the CDR3 is 15 residues. Trimming cost V 3 bases and J 3 bases, with 12 bases left between them. This CDR3 reads CASSLQGDYYNEQFF. Written as DNA, the CDR3 is TGTGCCAGCAGTTTGCAGGGAGATTACTACAATGAGCAGTTCTTC.

This clone was picked up a small number of times. This rearrangement joins TRBV7-2 to TRBJ2-7; 10 positions agree with TRBD2. Germline lookup yields CDR1 SGHTA and CDR2 FQGNSA. The CDR3 contains 17 residues. J lost 8 bases, V lost 0 bases, and 13 bases had no gene match. CDR3 loop: CASSLASASGSWLQQYF. The CDR3, as DNA: TGTGCCAGCAGCTTAGCGAGTGCTAGCGGGAGTTGGTTACAGCAGTACTTC.

This clone was detected a few times. This rearrangement joins TRBV7-9 to TRBJ2-7; no clear D. V gave up 3 bases and J gave up 3 bases, with 3 bases separating them. The CDR3 is 11 amino acids. Germline CDR1 SEHNR, CDR2 FQNEAQ (reference sequence). CDR3 nucleotides: TGTGCCAGCAGCTTTCTCTACGAGCAGTACTTC. Translating gives CASSFLYEQYF.

The V gene is TRBV25-1, the J gene TRBJ2-7; D might be TRBD2 (5 bases). Germline V gene sequence: CDR1 MGHDK, CDR2 SYGVNS. The CDR3 sequence is 13 residues long. V lost 5 bases to trimming and J lost 3 bases, with 11 bases between them. CDR3 DNA sequence: TGTGCCAGCAGTCGCGGACGGGACTACGAGCAGTACTTC. Amino acids: CASSRGRDYEQYF.

This clone was counted between two and nine times. The chain has TRBV30 and TRBJ2-1; 7 positions agree with TRBD2. Germline values: CDR1 GTSNPN, CDR2 SVGIG (reference sequence). CDR3 length equals 13 residues. V trimming: 2 bases; J trimming: 4 bases; junction bases outside the gene matches: 2. The CDR3 sequence: CAWSSGNYNEQFF. Here the CDR3 DNA reads TGTGCCTGGAGTAGCGGGAATTACAATGAGCAGTTCTTC. The full variable domain, with the rest looked up from reference TRBV30 and TRBJ2-1, is SQTIHQWPATLVQPVGSPLSLECTVEGTSNPNLYWYRQAAGRGLQLLFYSVGIGQISSEVPQNLSASRPQDRQFILSSKKLLLSDSGFYLCAWSSGNYNEQFFGPGTRLTVL.

This clone has only a few counts. The V gene is TRBV20-1, the J gene TRBJ2-5; TRBD2 agrees at 13 bases. The germline V gene encodes CDR1 DFQATT and CDR2 SNEGSKA (reference sequence). The CDR3 length is 11 residues. Germline trimming cut 8 bases from V and 7 bases from J; bases unmatched to any gene: 1. The CDR3 region has the DNA TGCAGTCGACTAGCGGGAGGGACCCAGTACTTC. Encoded protein: CSRLAGGTQYF.

J is TRBJ1-2 and V is TRBV23-1; tentatively, D is TRBD1 (5 bases). TRBV23-1 is recorded as an ORF, its role being uncertain. V dropped 0 bases and J dropped 4 bases, with 12 bases sitting between them. The CDR3 sequence is 15 residues long. CDR3 in amino acids: CASSQSESGSYGYTF. In DNA, the CDR3 is TGCGCCAGCAGTCAATCGGAATCAGGGTCCTATGGCTACACCTTC.

This clone occurred a few times. The V and J genes are TRBV29-1 and TRBJ2-1, with D tentatively TRBD2 (6 bases). Trimming took off 7 bases at V and 5 bases at J, with 18 bases between the two ends. In germline, CDR1 is SQVTM, CDR2 ANQGSEA. CDR3 size: 14 residues. CDR3: CSGIGGETDNEQFF. Written as DNA, the CDR3 is TGCAGCGGGATCGGGGGAGAAACAGACAATGAGCAGTTCTTC.

The sample holds a few counts of this clone. The rearrangement uses TRBV30 and TRBJ2-5; the D call may be TRBD1 or TRBD2 (5 bases each). V dropped 3 bases and J dropped 0 bases, with 14 bases sitting between them. The length of the CDR3 is 15 residues. Looked up from germline, CDR1 is GTSNPN and CDR2 is SVGIG (reference sequence). CDR3 sequence: CAWRPGTIYQETQYF. The CDR3 DNA sequence: TGTGCCTGGAGACCGGGGACCATATACCAAGAGACCCAGTACTTC.

The chain has TRBV29-1 and TRBJ1-1; TRBD1 might be the D (6 bases). The V end was cut by 4 bases, the J end by 1 base, with 13 bases between. The CDR3 is 14 amino acids. Germline V gene sequence: CDR1 SQVTM, CDR2 ANQGSEA. CDR3 sequence: CSVAEGGSNTEAFF. CDR3 DNA: TGCAGCGTTGCCGAGGGGGGTTCGAACACTGAAGCTTTCTTT.

The CDR3, as DNA: TGTGCCTGGAACCCGGACAGGGGAGCCTACGAGCAGTACTTC. Amino acid sequence: CAWNPDRGAYEQYF. This rearrangement joins TRBV30 to TRBJ2-7; 9 bases line up with TRBD1. The germline gives CDR1 GTSNPN, CDR2 SVGIG (reference sequence). CDR3 length: 14 residues. The V segment lost 4 bases and the J segment 2 bases; nucleotides outside the gene matches: 6.

Only a few counts were recorded for this clone. Distinct nucleotide sequences in the sample also encode this CDR3. The chain couples TRBV29-1 to TRBJ2-5; D is possibly TRBD1 (7 bases). This CDR3 is built from 12 residues. CDR1 and CDR2 from the germline V gene are SQVTM and ANQGSEA. The V and J ends lost 6 bases and 4 bases respectively, with 12 bases between them. The CDR3 sequence: CSVRQGGETQYF. The CDR3 DNA follows: TGCAGCGTCCGACAGGGAGGAGAGACCCAGTACTTC.

There are a few counts of this clone. The chain uses TRBV2 and TRBJ2-4; D might be TRBD2 (5 bases). CDR3 length equals 13 residues. Germline V lookup: CDR1 SNHLY, CDR2 FYNNEI. The V end was cut by 6 bases, the J end by 8 bases, with 14 bases between. In DNA, the CDR3 is TGTGCCAGCAGAAGACTAATACGAGACATTCAGTACTTC. Its protein product is CASRRLIRDIQYF.

This clone appeared a few times. V is TRBV21-1 and J is TRBJ2-5; the table calls TRBD1, which could not be checked here. TRBV21-1 constitutes a pseudogene. The CDR3 is 18 residues long. Here the CDR3 reads CASSKASRGCSKGETQYF. For the CDR3, the DNA is TGTGCCAGCAGCAAAGCCTCCAGGGGCTGCTCCAAGGGAGAGACCCAGTACTTC.

The J gene is TRBJ2-4, the V gene TRBV6-1; D is perhaps TRBD1 (5 bases). CDR3 length: 13 amino acids. Per the germline V gene, CDR1 is MNHNS and CDR2 is SASEGT. V lost 3 bases to trimming and J lost 5 bases, with 8 bases between them. CDR3 region: CASSETVENIQYF. The CDR3 bases are TGTGCCAGCAGTGAGACAGTAGAAAACATTCAGTACTTC.

This clone was detected only a few times. V usage is TRBV6-1 and J usage is TRBJ1-1; 12 bases line up with TRBD1. The V and J ends lost 6 bases and 6 bases, in that order; junction bases with no gene match: 8. Germline V gene lookup returns CDR1 MNHNS and CDR2 SASEGT. The CDR3 runs 15 residues. CDR3 sequence reads: CASSRDRGLGAEAFF. CDR3 in DNA: TGTGCCAGCAGCCGGGACAGGGGGCTCGGCGCTGAAGCTTTCTTT.

A few counts support this clone. Other DNA sequences in the sample encode the same CDR3. The genes are TRBV30 and TRBJ1-2; 7 nucleotides match TRBD1. This CDR3 is built from 14 residues. The V segment lost 1 base and the J segment 5 bases; nucleotides outside the gene matches: 7. Germline V gene sequence: CDR1 GTSNPN, CDR2 SVGIG (reference sequence). CDR3 loop: CAWSARRTGYGYTF. CDR3 in DNA: TGTGCCTGGAGTGCCCGGAGGACAGGATATGGCTACACCTTC.

This chain uses TRBV7-9 with TRBJ2-7; D ambiguous. CDR1 is SEHNR, CDR2 FQNEAQ, per germline (reference sequence). Trimming stripped 2 bases from V and 5 bases from J, with 4 bases between. This CDR3 region has 11 residues. The CDR3 loop reads CASSLWDEQYF. The CDR3 DNA sequence: TGTGCCAGCAGCTTATGGGACGAGCAGTACTTC.

The chain joins TRBV7-2 to TRBJ1-3; D is unclear. The CDR3 is made up of 15 amino acids. Trimming removed 5 bases at V and 8 bases at J, with 19 bases between. The germline V gene encodes CDR1 SGHTA and CDR2 FQGNSA. CDR3 sequence (DNA): TGTGCCAGCAGCCGCACGTTCAGCTGGAGGGACACCATATATTTT. It is translated as CASSRTFSWRDTIYF.

This chain joins TRBV7-9 and TRBJ2-1, with a weak D call TRBD2 (6 bases). Germline CDR1 reads SEHNR; CDR2 reads FQNEAQ (reference sequence). The CDR3 length is 14 residues. V was clipped by 8 bases and J by 0 bases, with 11 bases between them. The CDR3: CASDRGNSYNEQFF. The CDR3 DNA sequence: TGTGCCAGCGATCGCGGGAACTCCTACAATGAGCAGTTCTTC.

This clone was observed a few times. The rearrangement uses TRBV7-8 and TRBJ2-1, with 9 bases identical to TRBD2. Germline trimming cut 5 bases from V and 9 bases from J; bases unmatched to any gene: 8. CDR1 and CDR2 (germline): SGHVS, FQNEAQ. CDR3 length: 14 amino acids. The CDR3 region has the DNA TGTGCCAGCAGCCATAGGGGGACTAGCAGTGAGCAGTTCTTC. It codes for CASSHRGTSSEQFF. Full variable domain (outside the CDR3, taken from reference TRBV7-8 and TRBJ2-1): GAGVSQSPRYKVAKRGQDVALRCDPISGHVSLFWYQQALGQGPEFLTYFQNEAQLDKSGLPSDRFFAERPEGSVSTLKIQRTQQEDSAVYLCASSHRGTSSEQFFGPGTRLTVL.

This rearrangement joins TRBV30 to TRBJ2-5; D not certain. The CDR3 consists of 14 residues. Per the germline V gene, CDR1 is GTSNPN and CDR2 is SVGIG (reference sequence). V lost 0 bases, J lost 2 bases, and 10 bases lay in between. The CDR3 sequence is CAWSVSGVQETQYF. DNA for the CDR3: TGTGCCTGGAGTGTATCCGGTGTACAAGAGACCCAGTACTTC.

This clone was seen a few times. Distinct nucleotide sequences in the sample also encode this CDR3. This chain links TRBV6-5 with TRBJ2-6, with a possible D match to TRBD1 (6 bases). The germline gives CDR1 MNHEY, CDR2 SVGAGI. Trimming left V 5 bases short and J 1 base short, with 9 bases between. The CDR3 covers 15 residues. This CDR3 is CASSRQVSGANVLTF. In nucleotides, the CDR3 is TGTGCCAGCAGTCGACAGGTTTCTGGGGCCAACGTCCTGACTTTC.